What follows are 12 T cell receptor beta chains derived from one specimen sequenced in a study of technical replicates of blood from a few donors. The assay was immunoSEQ multiplex PCR, and TCRdb's table has in-frame clones only and misses some. The table lists some 80,000 clones, under 97% of them singletons. Sequencing was performed on T cells isolated from PBMCs. Receptors were obtained from a human donor in good health.

V is TRBV4-3 and J is TRBJ1-1, with D maybe TRBD1 (5 bases). Germline V CDR1 and CDR2: LGHNA, YSLEER. This CDR3 has 16 residues. With 4 bases removed from V and 4 bases from J, the gap between germline ends came to 19 bases. The CDR3 DNA is TGCGCCAGCAGCCTCAGGGTCACCTACAGTAGCACTGAAGCTTTCTTT. This sequence encodes CASSLRVTYSSTEAFF.

This chain uses TRBV6-1 with TRBJ1-5, with 8 bases identical to TRBD1. The CDR3 has 15 amino acids. Germline assignment: CDR1 MNHNS and CDR2 SASEGT. V trimming: 3 bases; J trimming: 7 bases; junction bases outside the gene matches: 8. CDR3 DNA: TGTGCCAGCAGTGATCCAGGGGGCAAGGGACAGCCCCAGCATTTT. Its translation: CASSDPGGKGQPQHF.

This chain joins TRBV5-6 and TRBJ2-1, with TRBD2 identical over 7 bases. From germline, CDR1 is SGHDT and CDR2 YYEEEE. This CDR3 contains 16 residues. V was clipped by 0 bases and J by 9 bases; unmatched bases: 12. The CDR3 is CASSLDWAGADSEQFF. The DNA of the CDR3 is TGTGCCAGCAGCTTGGATTGGGCGGGAGCAGATAGTGAGCAGTTCTTC.

This chain links TRBV30 with TRBJ2-2; D may be TRBD2 (5 bases). The V gene's germline CDR1 is GTSNPN and CDR2 SVGIG (reference sequence). CDR3 length: 13 amino acids. V was shortened by 5 bases and J by 3 bases, with 10 bases between the two germline ends. CDR3 loop: CAWRGPYTGELFF. CDR3 DNA: TGTGCCTGGCGCGGGCCCTACACCGGGGAGCTGTTTTTT.

The genes are TRBV10-3 and TRBJ2-5; D is perhaps TRBD1 (5 bases). CDR3 length: 14 residues. Germline loops: CDR1 ENHRY, CDR2 SYGVKD. The V end was cut by 4 bases, the J end by 1 base, with 10 bases between. The CDR3 region has the DNA TGTGCCATCAGTGTGGGGCAGACCCAAGAGACCCAGTACTTC. Encoded protein: CAISVGQTQETQYF.

This clone was counted only a few times. This chain links TRBV25-1 with TRBJ1-5; no clear D gene. The CDR3 has 13 amino acids. Germline V lookup: CDR1 MGHDK, CDR2 SYGVNS. V was trimmed by 3 bases and J by 6 bases, leaving 9 bases between them. The chain's CDR3 is CASSEAGTQPQHF. The CDR3 DNA reads TGTGCCAGCAGTGAGGCAGGCACTCAGCCCCAGCATTTT.

The rearrangement joins TRBV6-5 to TRBJ1-1; D not certain. The CDR3 has 13 amino acids. Germline CDR1 and CDR2: MNHEY and SVGAGI. Deletions cut 0 bases from V and 8 bases from J, with 10 bases between. The CDR3 DNA sequence: TGTGCCAGCAGTTACTCCCGGGTTCTCGAAGCTTTCTTT. Amino acids: CASSYSRVLEAFF.

This chain links TRBV5-6 with TRBJ2-4; TRBD1 aligns across 11 bases. This CDR3 has 18 amino acids. CDR1 and CDR2 (germline): SGHDT, YYEEEE. After removal of 1 base from V and 0 bases from J, the junction contained 6 bases not matched to a gene. CDR3 sequence (DNA): TGTGCCAGCAGCTTGTCGGACAGGGGGCGAGGAGCCAAAAACATTCAGTACTTC. Encoded protein: CASSLSDRGRGAKNIQYF.

This clone was recorded many times. The chain combines TRBV30 with TRBJ1-2, with D possibly being TRBD1 (5 bases). This CDR3 has 13 amino acids. Germline V CDR1 and CDR2: GTSNPN, SVGIG (reference sequence). With 3 bases removed from V and 8 bases from J, the gap between germline ends came to 16 bases. The CDR3 coding sequence is TGTGCCTGGAGCCCCGGGGGGGGTAAGGGCTACACCTTC. This codes for CAWSPGGGKGYTF.

This CDR3 is CAISGLADTYEQYF. The CDR3 bases are TGTGCCATCAGTGGACTAGCGGATACCTACGAGCAGTACTTC. This rearrangement joins TRBV10-3 to TRBJ2-7; 9 positions agree with TRBD2. CDR3 length: 14 residues. Germline CDR1 is ENHRY and CDR2 is SYGVKD. The trim removed 4 bases at V and 2 bases at J, leaving 3 bases unmatched.

The table lists this clone with a few counts. V gene TRBV28 combines with J gene TRBJ1-4; D may be TRBD1 (6 bases). The germline CDR1 and CDR2 sequences are MDHEN and SYDVKM. The CDR3 consists of 13 residues. Deletions cut 6 bases from V and 7 bases from J, with 12 bases between. This CDR3 reads CASRWGRGEKLFF. The CDR3 nucleotides are TGTGCCAGCAGATGGGGCAGGGGTGAAAAACTGTTTTTT.

The rearrangement joins TRBV2 to TRBJ1-5; perhaps TRBD1 as D (6 bases). Per the germline V gene, CDR1 is SNHLY and CDR2 is FYNNEI. V dropped 1 base and J dropped 3 bases, with 10 bases sitting between them. This CDR3 is 15 amino acids long. CDR3 in amino acids: CASSEEGGPNQPQHF. CDR3 coding DNA: TGTGCCAGCAGTGAAGAGGGGGGGCCCAATCAGCCCCAGCATTTT. Filled out from reference TRBV2 and TRBJ1-5, the complete variable domain reads EPEVTQTPSHQVTQMGQEVILRCVPISNHLYFYWYRQILGQKVEFLVSFYNNEISEKSEIFDDQFSVERPDGSNFTLKIRSTKLEDSAMYFCASSEEGGPNQPQHFGDGTRLSIL.